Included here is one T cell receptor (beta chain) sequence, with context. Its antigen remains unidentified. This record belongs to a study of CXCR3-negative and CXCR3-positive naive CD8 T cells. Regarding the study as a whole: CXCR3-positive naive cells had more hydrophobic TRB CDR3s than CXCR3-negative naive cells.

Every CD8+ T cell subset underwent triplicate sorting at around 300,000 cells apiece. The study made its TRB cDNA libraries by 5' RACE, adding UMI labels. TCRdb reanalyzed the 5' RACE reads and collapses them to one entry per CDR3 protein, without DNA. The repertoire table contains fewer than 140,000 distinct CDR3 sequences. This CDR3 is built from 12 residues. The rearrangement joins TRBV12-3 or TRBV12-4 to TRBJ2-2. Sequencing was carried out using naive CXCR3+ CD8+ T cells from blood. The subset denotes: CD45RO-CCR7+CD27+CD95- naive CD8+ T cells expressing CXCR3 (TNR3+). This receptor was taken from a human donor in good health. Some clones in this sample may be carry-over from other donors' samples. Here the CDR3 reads CALIDPTGELFF.